The clone carrying this T cell receptor beta chain was observed at least ten times. The antigen is unknown. CDR1 is DFQATT and CDR2 is SNEGSKA in the germline V gene (reference sequence). CDR3 size: 14 residues. Losses at the gene ends were 6 bases for V and 2 bases for J; bases not matched to a gene: 7. These data belong to a study of neurological immune-mediated disorders. 5'RACE employing 10-nucleotide random UMIs yielded the cDNA. TCRdb called the 5' RACE reads again in MiXCR, with one record for every CDR3 protein. The top ten hold 20% to 25% of the sample, which has about 17,000 distinct CDR3 sequences, around 3.4% seen once. The sorted libraries took 1 million CD4+ or CD8+ T cells. Study conclusions and caveats: Across subjects, expanded clones had no CDR3 amino acid sequences in common, pointing to private repertoires in all groups.

The sequence was obtained from a woman in her forties in good health. The specimen sequenced was CD8+ T cells from blood. The chain employs TRBV20-1 and TRBJ2-7; TRBD2 matches 10 bases. The CDR3 nucleotides read TGCAGTGCATCAGGGACTAGCGAAACCTACGAGCAGTACTTC. As protein: CSASGTSETYEQYF.